Presented here are 20 T cell receptor beta chains from one specimen sequenced in a study of CD4 T cells in relation to SARS-CoV-2 and coronaviruses. CD4+ T cells from unexposed donors were obtained before the COVID-19 pandemic (2011-2018). After approximately 10 days of culture, CD4+ T cells were isolated. Assay: immunoSEQ multiplex PCR; the TCRdb copy retains only in-frame clones and omits some. Of about 22,000 clones in the sample, roughly 73% are singletons; the top ten hold about 16%. No cognate antigen is known for these TCRs. Sequenced sample: CD4+ T cells from PBMCs, cultured in vitro. The receptors here all came from a human donor in good health.

This chain joins TRBV5-1 and TRBJ1-3, with 8 bases lining up with TRBD1. With 2 bases clipped from V and 3 bases from J, the junction kept 4 bases outside the gene matches. CDR1 and CDR2 (germline): SGHRS, YFSETQ. The CDR3 consists of 15 residues. The CDR3 protein is CASSLRQGFGNTIYF. CDR3 nucleotide sequence: TGCGCCAGCAGCTTAAGACAGGGGTTTGGAAACACCATATATTTT.

This clone was seen a single time. The chain joins TRBV27 to TRBJ1-1; weak D call: TRBD1 (5 bases). V was cut by 1 base and J by 1 base, with 10 bases left in between. CDR3 length equals 15 residues. From germline, CDR1 is MNHEY and CDR2 SMNVEV (reference sequence). Here the CDR3 reads CASSLYWGKNTEAFF. The CDR3 coding sequence is TGTGCCAGCAGTTTATATTGGGGCAAGAACACTGAAGCTTTCTTT.

The chain has TRBV20-1 and TRBJ1-2; no reliable D call. Germline loops: CDR1 DFQATT, CDR2 SNEGSKA (reference sequence). Trimming stripped 6 bases from V and 0 bases from J, with 2 bases between. This CDR3 has 10 residues. The CDR3 nucleotides read TGCAGTGCCCCTAACTATGGCTACACCTTC. Amino acid sequence: CSAPNYGYTF.

The gene calls are TRBV19 and TRBJ2-1; TRBD2 aligns across 12 bases. The J segment lost 8 bases and the V segment lost 4 bases, leaving 9 bases of the junction unmatched. Germline V gene data show CDR1 as LNHDA and CDR2 as SQIVND (reference sequence). CDR3 length: 16 amino acids. For the CDR3, the DNA is TGTGCCAGTAGTACTTCTAGCGGGAGGGCCAGGGATGAGCAGTTCTTC. Amino acids: CASSTSSGRARDEQFF.

The chain carries TRBV7-2 and TRBJ1-1; 8 bases match TRBD1. J lost 5 bases, V lost 5 bases, and 4 bases had no gene match. CDR3 length: 13 residues. Germline V gene data show CDR1 as SGHTA and CDR2 as FQGNSA. CDR3 in amino acids: CASSMRQGTEAFF. The CDR3 region has the DNA TGTGCCAGCAGCATGAGACAGGGGACTGAAGCTTTCTTT.

The V gene is TRBV4-1, the J gene TRBJ1-1; D gene uncertain. The CDR3 totals 15 residues. Trimming took 0 bases from V and 3 from J, leaving 11 bases between them. Germline CDR1 and CDR2: MGHRA and YSYEKL. Here the CDR3 reads CASSQDGRRDTEAFF. The CDR3 DNA follows: TGCGCCAGCAGCCAAGATGGTAGGCGGGACACTGAAGCTTTCTTT.

CDR3 sequence: CASSRMLFTYEQYF. For the CDR3, the DNA is TGTGCCAGCAGCCGAATGTTGTTTACCTACGAGCAGTACTTC. J is TRBJ2-7 and V is TRBV6-5; D is unclear. Germline CDR1 and CDR2: MNHEY and SVGAGI. This CDR3 contains 14 residues. The germline V and J ends were trimmed by 6 bases and 2 bases, with 14 bases remaining between them.

This chain links TRBV5-1 with TRBJ2-5; D unclear. The CDR3 runs 15 residues. Between the trimmed V and J ends, which lost 0 bases and 5 bases, there was a span of 14 bases. CDR1 SGHRS and CDR2 YFSETQ come from the germline V gene. In DNA, the CDR3 is TGCGCCAGCAGCTTGGCCGGATTTGTTGAGGAGACCCAGTACTTC. Protein sequence: CASSLAGFVEETQYF.

The chain is built from TRBV25-1 and TRBJ2-7, with D perhaps being TRBD1 or TRBD2 (5 bases each). CDR1 MGHDK and CDR2 SYGVNS come from the germline V gene. The CDR3 sequence is 12 residues long. The V end was cut by 6 bases, the J end by 2 bases, with 8 bases between. Here the CDR3 reads CASSGAPYEQYF. The CDR3 nucleotides read TGTGCCAGCAGCGGGGCCCCCTACGAGCAGTACTTC.

Comment on this clone: A read error may account for a junction end that differs from germline. J is TRBJ1-5 and V is TRBV6-5, with D unresolved. Germline lookup yields CDR1 MNHEY and CDR2 SVGAGI. This CDR3 contains 16 residues. CDR3 coding DNA: TGTGCCAGCAGTCACTCTGGCCCCCGGGGCAATCAGCCCCAGCATTTT. It encodes CASSHSGPRGNQPQHF.

The rearrangement links TRBV2 to TRBJ2-3; D could derive from TRBD1 or TRBD2 (6 bases each). Germline-derived CDR1 and CDR2 are SNHLY and FYNNEI. V was cut by 3 bases and J by 2 bases, with 12 bases left in between. This CDR3 is 15 amino acids long. The CDR3 DNA reads as TGTGCCAGCAGTGATATCCGGGGGCACACAGATACGCAGTATTTT. It yields the protein CASSDIRGHTDTQYF. Full variable domain (rest looked up from reference TRBV2 and TRBJ2-3): EPEVTQTPSHQVTQMGQEVILRCVPISNHLYFYWYRQILGQKVEFLVSFYNNEISEKSEIFDDQFSVERPDGSNFTLKIRSTKLEDSAMYFCASSDIRGHTDTQYFGPGTRLTVL.

The chain couples TRBV29-1 to TRBJ1-2; 12 bases align to TRBD1. J lost 11 bases, V lost 7 bases, and 8 bases had no gene match. CDR1 SQVTM and CDR2 ANQGSEA come from the germline V gene. The length of the CDR3 is 12 residues. The CDR3 coding sequence is TGCAGCGCGAGGGACAGGGGGCTGCGATACACCTTC. This gives the protein CSARDRGLRYTF.

The rearrangement joins TRBV2 to TRBJ1-5; D is unclear. V dropped 5 bases and J dropped 4 bases, with 12 bases sitting between them. Germline V CDR1 and CDR2: SNHLY, FYNNEI. The CDR3 is 14 amino acids. The CDR3 protein is CASSRSSNNQPQHF. CDR3 nucleotide sequence: TGTGCCAGCAGTCGGTCAAGTAATAATCAGCCCCAGCATTTT. Complete variable domain (other parts from reference TRBV2 and TRBJ1-5): EPEVTQTPSHQVTQMGQEVILRCVPISNHLYFYWYRQILGQKVEFLVSFYNNEISEKSEIFDDQFSVERPDGSNFTLKIRSTKLEDSAMYFCASSRSSNNQPQHFGDGTRLSIL.

This clone occurred once. V and J are TRBV5-1 and TRBJ1-2, with 7 bases that match TRBD1. Germline CDR1 is SGHRS and CDR2 is YFSETQ. After removal of 4 bases from V and 12 bases from J, the junction contained 12 bases not matched to a gene. CDR3 length equals 13 residues. This CDR3 reads CASSVTGTADNTF. The CDR3 nucleotides are TGCGCCAGCAGCGTAACCGGGACAGCCGACAACACCTTC.

The V call is TRBV7-3, the J call TRBJ2-3, with 7 nucleotides matching TRBD2. Unmatched junction bases numbered 10, after V lost 6 bases and J lost 4 bases. The length of the CDR3 is 15 residues. The germline V gene encodes CDR1 SGHTA and CDR2 FQGTGA. The chain's CDR3 is CASSLGGRIPDTQYF. The CDR3 coding sequence is TGTGCCAGCAGTTTAGGCGGGAGAATTCCAGATACGCAGTATTTT.

A single count supports this clone. The chain recombines TRBV5-4 with TRBJ1-2, with a tentative D call TRBD1 (5 bases). The CDR3 spans 17 residues. V dropped 0 bases and J dropped 1 base, with 16 bases sitting between them. CDR1 and CDR2 from the germline V gene are SGHNT and YYREEE (reference sequence). DNA of the CDR3: TGTGCCAGCAGCTTGGTATCCTGGGGGGTCCATAACTATGGCTACACCTTC. Translation: CASSLVSWGVHNYGYTF. Combining the CDR3 with reference TRBV5-4 and TRBJ1-2 gives the whole variable domain ETGVTQSPTHLIKTRGQQVTLRCSSQSGHNTVSWYQQALGQGPQFIFQYYREEENGRGNFPPRFSGLQFPNYSSELNVNALELDDSALYLCASSLVSWGVHNYGYTFGSGTRLTVV.

This sequence joins TRBV7-9 and TRBJ1-2; D ambiguous. This CDR3 is built from 16 residues. V gave up 1 base and J gave up 9 bases, with 21 bases separating them. Germline V CDR1 and CDR2: SEHNR, FQNEAQ (reference sequence). DNA of the CDR3: TGTGCCAGCAGCTTAGGATCGGGAGGGCTGGCTATTAGCTACACCTTC. As protein: CASSLGSGGLAISYTF.

This sequence joins TRBV7-9 and TRBJ1-5; perhaps TRBD1 as D (5 bases). From germline, CDR1 is SEHNR and CDR2 FQNEAQ (reference sequence). Trimming took 6 bases from V and 5 from J, leaving 11 bases between them. The CDR3 totals 13 residues. The CDR3 sequence is CASRQGPDQPQHF. The CDR3 DNA reads as TGTGCCAGCAGGCAGGGTCCCGATCAGCCCCAGCATTTT.

This chain connects TRBV6-5 to TRBJ1-2; TRBD1 aligns across 8 bases. V shed 6 bases, J shed 7 bases, and the junction held 13 bases outside the gene matches. Germline V gives CDR1 MNHEY, CDR2 SVGAGI. This CDR3 is built from 15 residues. Here the CDR3 reads CASRSPSSGGAGYTF. The CDR3 DNA reads TGTGCCAGCAGGTCCCCGAGCTCAGGGGGCGCTGGCTACACCTTC.

The CDR3 DNA is TGTGCCAGCAGTGAACTGGCGGGAGTATCCAATGAGCAGTTCTTC. It yields the protein CASSELAGVSNEQFF. The V gene is TRBV6-4, the J gene TRBJ2-1, with 7 nucleotides matching TRBD2. There are 15 residues in the CDR3. V dropped 3 bases and J dropped 6; count of bases not matched to a gene: 8. CDR1 and CDR2 (germline): MRHNA, SNTAGT.